Listed below are T cell receptor beta chains from one sample, sequenced in a study of cytomegalovirus exposure and HLA in healthy donors. TCRdb's copy holds only in-frame clones and misses some; the assay was immunoSEQ multiplex PCR. This sample has some 120,000 clones; 70% to 90% occur once, and the top ten carry less than 2%. Source material: PBMCs. The source is a woman younger than 35 in good health and CMV-seronegative. Each CDR3 is given with its conserved first and last residue.

cdr3_length: 13
v_call: TRBV29-1
cdr3_aa: CSVAGRNADTQYF

cdr3_length: 11
v_call: TRBV7-2
cdr3_aa: CASSPGYEQYF

cdr3_length: 17
v_call: TRBV7-9
cdr3_aa: CASSTHIFGAGGGEQFF

cdr3_length: 14
v_call: TRBV7-6
cdr3_aa: CASSLAPRGETQYF

cdr3_length: 16
v_call: TRBV21-1
cdr3_aa: CASTRTSGSWQETQYF

cdr3_length: 14
v_call: TRBV28
cdr3_aa: CASSPPWGGDEAFF

cdr3_length: 15
v_call: TRBV9
cdr3_aa: CASSVVRALDTEAFF

cdr3_length: 13
v_call: TRBV6-5
cdr3_aa: CASGDRGPYEQYF

cdr3_length: 14
v_call: TRBV5-6
cdr3_aa: CASSFGTVQETQYF

cdr3_length: 11
v_call: TRBV30
cdr3_aa: CAWSFREEQFF

cdr3_length: 16
v_call: TRBV19
cdr3_aa: CASSPRGTGGRAEAFF

cdr3_length: 14
v_call: TRBV2
cdr3_aa: CASSVRGGDTEAFF

cdr3_length: 15
v_call: TRBV9
cdr3_aa: CASSVGDSFPYEQYF

cdr3_length: 13
v_call: TRBV9
cdr3_aa: CASSPNWGGGYTF

cdr3_length: 15
v_call: TRBV7-2
cdr3_aa: CASSLASYGLYGYTF

cdr3_length: 15
v_call: TRBV15
cdr3_aa: CATSRGQGAGNTIYF

cdr3_length: 14
v_call: TRBV28
cdr3_aa: CASSGQGFGETQYF

cdr3_length: 13
v_call: TRBV2
cdr3_aa: CASRSGVWETQYF

cdr3_length: 13
v_call: TRBV7-3
cdr3_aa: CASSPVPSYGYTF

cdr3_length: 16
v_call: TRBV9
cdr3_aa: CASSVDSTGPTDTQYF

cdr3_length: 13
v_call: TRBV7-9
cdr3_aa: CASSSQGENEQFF

cdr3_length: 18
v_call: TRBV4-2
cdr3_aa: CASSQGSRGGPPAYEQYF

cdr3_length: 16
v_call: TRBV27
cdr3_aa: CASSPDRVVLSYGYTF

cdr3_length: 15
v_call: TRBV7-2
cdr3_aa: CASSLGLAGTNEQFF

cdr3_length: 13
v_call: TRBV7-2
cdr3_aa: CASSFGRGAEQYF

cdr3_length: 15
v_call: TRBV9
cdr3_aa: CASSEGLGLYNEQFF

cdr3_length: 16
v_call: TRBV28
cdr3_aa: CASSLGGSKVNYGYTF

cdr3_length: 16
v_call: TRBV27
cdr3_aa: CASSLVSGSGANVLTF

cdr3_length: 17
v_call: TRBV4-3
cdr3_aa: CASSDNPPSGRIETQYF

cdr3_length: 13
v_call: TRBV28
cdr3_aa: CASRQGSNQPQHF

cdr3_length: 15
v_call: TRBV30
cdr3_aa: CAWSVPHPRGETQYF

cdr3_length: 14
v_call: TRBV11-2
cdr3_aa: CASSPKPMNTEAFF

cdr3_length: 14
v_call: TRBV6-1
cdr3_aa: CASTLGGGNTEAFF

cdr3_length: 18
v_call: TRBV9
cdr3_aa: CASSPRRDRGLWNEKLFF

cdr3_length: 14
v_call: TRBV6-1
cdr3_aa: CASSVQRGLYEQYF

cdr3_length: 15
v_call: TRBV7-8
cdr3_aa: CASSSWPAVENIQYF

cdr3_length: 15
v_call: TRBV6-5
cdr3_aa: CASSPLAGESDTQYF

cdr3_length: 15
v_call: TRBV15
cdr3_aa: CATSRGSGSTDTQYF

cdr3_length: 14
v_call: TRBV5-1
cdr3_aa: CASSLASVTFEAFF

cdr3_length: 13
v_call: TRBV5-4
cdr3_aa: CASSFPESYEQYF

cdr3_length: 13
v_call: TRBV5-1
cdr3_aa: CASSFGQYYEQYF

cdr3_length: 16
v_call: TRBV10-1
cdr3_aa: CASSLAGHFQKNIQYF

cdr3_length: 15
v_call: TRBV10-2
cdr3_aa: CASSEQGDGNQPQHF

cdr3_length: 13
v_call: TRBV2
cdr3_aa: CASNTLEGTEAFF

cdr3_length: 16
v_call: TRBV27
cdr3_aa: CASSLSVGLTNEKLFF

cdr3_length: 16
v_call: TRBV18
cdr3_aa: CASSLARGRMNTEAFF

cdr3_length: 18
v_call: TRBV10-3
cdr3_aa: CAISESTYARGLGETQYF

cdr3_length: 16
v_call: TRBV7-8
cdr3_aa: CASSLQGFTFYTEAFF

cdr3_length: 13
v_call: TRBV30
cdr3_aa: CAWSVRVGDGLFF

cdr3_length: 13
v_call: TRBV4-3
cdr3_aa: CASSNRDTNEQFF

cdr3_length: 15
v_call: TRBV28
cdr3_aa: CASSPLGTGGYEQYF

cdr3_length: 15
v_call: TRBV6-5
cdr3_aa: CASRGGSSYNSPLHF

cdr3_length: 11
v_call: TRBV7-9
cdr3_aa: CASELTGGQYF

cdr3_length: 12
v_call: TRBV5-4
cdr3_aa: CASSLEERQQFF